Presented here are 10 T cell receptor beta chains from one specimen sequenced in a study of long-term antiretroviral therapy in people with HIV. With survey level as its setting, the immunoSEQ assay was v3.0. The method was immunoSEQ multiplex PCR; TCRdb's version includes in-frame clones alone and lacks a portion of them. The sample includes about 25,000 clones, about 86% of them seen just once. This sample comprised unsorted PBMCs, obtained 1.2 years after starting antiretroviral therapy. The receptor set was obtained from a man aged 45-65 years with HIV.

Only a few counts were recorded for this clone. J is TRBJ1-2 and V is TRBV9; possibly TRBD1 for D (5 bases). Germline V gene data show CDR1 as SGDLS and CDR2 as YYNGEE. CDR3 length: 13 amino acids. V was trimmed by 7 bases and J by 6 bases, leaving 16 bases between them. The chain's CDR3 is CASAGTTLHGYTF. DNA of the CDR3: TGTGCCAGCGCCGGGACGACATTGCATGGCTACACCTTC.

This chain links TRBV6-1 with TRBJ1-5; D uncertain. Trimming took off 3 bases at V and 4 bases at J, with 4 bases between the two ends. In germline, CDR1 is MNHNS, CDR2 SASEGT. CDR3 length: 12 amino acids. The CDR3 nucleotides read TGTGCCAGCAGTGACCAGAATCAGCCCCAGCATTTT. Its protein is CASSDQNQPQHF.

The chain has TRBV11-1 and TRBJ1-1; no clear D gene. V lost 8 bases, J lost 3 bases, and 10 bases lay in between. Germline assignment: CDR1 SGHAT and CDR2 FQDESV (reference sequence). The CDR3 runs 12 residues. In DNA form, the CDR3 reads TGTGCCAGCGGACCCCGGGACACTGAAGCTTTCTTT. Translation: CASGPRDTEAFF.

CDR3 bases: TGTGCCAGCAGCTCCAGCCCCCGTGGCGGGGAGCTGTTTTTT. It codes for CASSSSPRGGELFF. The chain links TRBV7-3 to TRBJ2-2; D not certain. Trimming stripped 4 bases from V and 7 bases from J, with 13 bases between. Germline lookup yields CDR1 SGHTA and CDR2 FQGTGA. This CDR3 is built from 14 residues.

CDR3 protein: CASNSKSGSGNTIYF. The CDR3 DNA is TGTGCCAGCAACTCTAAGTCGGGCAGTGGAAACACCATATATTTT. The chain carries TRBV6-5 and TRBJ1-3; D is ambiguous. In germline, CDR1 is MNHEY, CDR2 SVGAGI. CDR3 size: 15 residues. The V end was cut by 7 bases, the J end by 3 bases, with 16 bases between.

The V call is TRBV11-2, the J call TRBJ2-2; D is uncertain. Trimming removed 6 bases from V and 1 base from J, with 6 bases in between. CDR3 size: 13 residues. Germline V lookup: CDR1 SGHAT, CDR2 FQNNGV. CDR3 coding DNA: TGTGCCAGCAGTTCATGGAACACCGGGGAGCTGTTTTTT. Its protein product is CASSSWNTGELFF.

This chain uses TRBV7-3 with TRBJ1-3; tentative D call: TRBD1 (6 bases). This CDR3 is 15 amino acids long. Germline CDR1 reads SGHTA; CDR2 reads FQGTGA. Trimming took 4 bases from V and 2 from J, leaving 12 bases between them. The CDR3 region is CASSSLTGTGNTIYF. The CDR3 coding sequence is TGTGCCAGCAGCTCCCTGACAGGAACTGGAAACACCATATATTTT.

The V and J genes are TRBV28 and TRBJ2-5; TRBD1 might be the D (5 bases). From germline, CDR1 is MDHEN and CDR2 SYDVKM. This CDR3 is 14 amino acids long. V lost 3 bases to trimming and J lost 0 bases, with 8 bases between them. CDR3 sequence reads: CASSLTVHQETQYF. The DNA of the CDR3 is TGTGCCAGCAGTTTGACAGTTCACCAAGAGACCCAGTACTTC.

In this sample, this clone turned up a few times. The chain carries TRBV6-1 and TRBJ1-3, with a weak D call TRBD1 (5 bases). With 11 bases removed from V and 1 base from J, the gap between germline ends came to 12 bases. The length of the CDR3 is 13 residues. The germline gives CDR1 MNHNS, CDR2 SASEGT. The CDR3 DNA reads TGTGCCTCCCAGGGTTATTCTGGAAACACCATATATTTT. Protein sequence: CASQGYSGNTIYF.

The CDR3, as DNA: TGTGCCACCCAGAACCCCCAAAGCTCCTCCTACGAGCAGTACTTC. Residues: CATQNPQSSSYEQYF. The chain recombines TRBV10-3 with TRBJ2-7; D call uncertain. Germline loops: CDR1 ENHRY, CDR2 SYGVKD. Trimming removed 10 bases at V and 0 bases at J, with 19 bases between. This CDR3 comprises 15 residues.